Below, 20 T cell receptor beta chains from the same sample are listed, as sequenced in a study of blood T cell repertoires in COVID-19. Here immunoSEQ multiplex PCR was the method, and the copy in TCRdb shows in-frame clones only, minus some. Of about 49,000 clones listed, 90% are singletons. The specimen was peripheral blood. The receptors stem from a human donor in a cohort sampled during active COVID-19.

This clone was seen a single time. The genes are TRBV18 and TRBJ2-1, with D tentatively TRBD2 (6 bases). Deletions cut 4 bases from V and 2 bases from J, with 12 bases between. This CDR3 spans 15 amino acids. Germline CDR1 reads KGHSH; CDR2 reads LQKENI. As DNA, the CDR3 is TGTGCCAGCTCACACCGGGAGATAACCTACAATGAGCAGTTCTTC. The encoded protein is CASSHREITYNEQFF.

This chain connects TRBV6-5 to TRBJ2-5, with D perhaps TRBD2 (6 bases). The CDR3 spans 14 residues. The V and J ends lost 4 bases and 2 bases respectively, with 11 bases between them. In germline, CDR1 is MNHEY, CDR2 SVGAGI. CDR3 protein: CASSFGSGQETQYF. DNA for the CDR3: TGTGCCAGCAGTTTCGGGAGCGGGCAAGAGACCCAGTACTTC.

This chain links TRBV12-3 or TRBV12-4 with TRBJ1-1, with a weak D call TRBD1 (6 bases). The CDR3 runs 13 residues. The germline V and J ends were trimmed by 3 bases and 6 bases, with 11 bases remaining between them. The CDR3, as DNA: TGTGCCAGCAGTTTGAGGGGGTTGGCTGAAGCTTTCTTT. This codes for CASSLRGLAEAFF.

The gene calls are TRBV5-1 and TRBJ2-2; tentative D call: TRBD2 (5 bases). The CDR3 is 14 amino acids. From germline, CDR1 is SGHRS and CDR2 YFSETQ. Trimming removed 4 bases at V and 2 bases at J, with 9 bases between. The DNA of the CDR3 is TGCGCCAGCAGCCTGAGCGGAAACACCGGGGAGCTGTTTTTT. Amino acids: CASSLSGNTGELFF.

The genes are TRBV11-2 and TRBJ1-2, with D perhaps TRBD1 (6 bases). Trimming removed 5 bases at V and 2 bases at J, with 18 bases between. This CDR3 spans 16 amino acids. Germline-derived CDR1 and CDR2 are SGHAT and FQNNGV. This chain's CDR3 is CASSTYHRALNYGYTF. The CDR3 DNA reads as TGTGCCAGCAGCACTTACCACAGGGCTTTGAACTATGGCTACACCTTC.

The chain uses TRBV19 and TRBJ1-4; D ambiguous. Trimming removed 5 bases at V and 8 bases at J, with 12 bases between. The CDR3 is 13 amino acids. Germline V gene lookup returns CDR1 LNHDA and CDR2 SQIVND (reference sequence). The CDR3 here is CASSQGLREKLFF. The DNA for the CDR3 is TGTGCCAGTAGTCAAGGACTTCGGGAAAAACTGTTTTTT.

The rearrangement links TRBV5-6 to TRBJ2-7; D is undetermined. V was clipped by 0 bases and J by 2 bases, with 9 bases between them. In germline, CDR1 is SGHDT, CDR2 YYEEEE. CDR3 size: 14 residues. The CDR3, as DNA: TGTGCCAGCAGCTTGGACTACGATACCTACGAGCAGTACTTC. As protein: CASSLDYDTYEQYF.

The chain uses TRBV6-1 and TRBJ2-7; 11 bases line up with TRBD1. V trimming: 2 bases; J trimming: 3 bases; junction bases outside the gene matches: 3. CDR1 and CDR2 from the germline V gene are MNHNS and SASEGT. This CDR3 has 15 amino acids. The CDR3 DNA is TGTGCCAGCAGTGAATTGGGACAGGGGGTCTACGAGCAGTACGTC. Protein product: CASSELGQGVYEQYV.

The chain recombines TRBV4-3 with TRBJ1-1, with 8 bases that match TRBD1. Germline assignment: CDR1 LGHNA and CDR2 YSLEER. The V gene end was trimmed by 3 bases and the J gene end by 5 bases; junction bases not matched to a gene: 8. The CDR3 has 15 residues. This chain's CDR3 is CASSQDQGAGTEAFF. CDR3 in DNA: TGCGCCAGCAGCCAGGACCAGGGGGCTGGTACTGAAGCTTTCTTT.

Notes on this clone: The same CDR3 also results from other DNA sequences found in this sample. The genes are TRBV9 and TRBJ1-6; possibly TRBD1 for D (5 bases). The V gene lost 0 bases and the J gene lost 7 bases, with 11 bases spanning the gap. This CDR3 comprises 15 residues. Germline CDR1 SGDLS, CDR2 YYNGEE. CDR3 in amino acids: CASSVDEGLNSPLHF. CDR3 DNA sequence: TGTGCCAGCAGCGTAGACGAGGGACTCAATTCACCCCTCCACTTT.

The chain couples TRBV27 to TRBJ1-1; perhaps TRBD1 as D (5 bases). The CDR3 length is 16 residues. V was pared by 4 bases and J by 0 bases, with 15 bases between. Germline CDR1 MNHEY, CDR2 SMNVEV (reference sequence). CDR3 coding DNA: TGTGCCAGCAGTTCTCTGGGACTAAAGATGAACACTGAAGCTTTCTTT. It yields the protein CASSSLGLKMNTEAFF.

This clone was detected a few times. The rearrangement joins TRBV6-5 to TRBJ2-5; the match to TRBD1 covers 8 bases. The V gene's germline CDR1 is MNHEY and CDR2 SVGAGI. V was clipped by 7 bases and J by 5 bases; unmatched bases: 9. The CDR3 extends over 14 amino acids. CDR3 amino acids: CASTQDRARETQYF. The CDR3 DNA reads as TGTGCCAGCACTCAGGACAGGGCGAGGGAGACCCAGTACTTC.

The chain recombines TRBV25-1 with TRBJ2-7, with 9 bases identical to TRBD1. Looked up from germline, CDR1 is MGHDK and CDR2 is SYGVNS. The CDR3 is made up of 15 amino acids. J lost 3 bases, V lost 4 bases, and 7 bases had no gene match. The CDR3 is CASSVTGQGRYEQYV. The CDR3 nucleotides are TGTGCCAGCAGTGTAACGGGACAGGGCCGCTACGAGCAGTACGTC.

A word on this clone: Within the sample, other DNA sequences also encode this same CDR3. J is TRBJ1-1 and V is TRBV6-5, with a possible D match to TRBD1 (6 bases). CDR1 and CDR2 (germline): MNHEY, SVGAGI. V was clipped by 6 bases and J by 1 base, with 6 bases between them. The CDR3 has 12 amino acids. The CDR3 reads CASRTGNTEAFF. In nucleotides, the CDR3 is TGTGCCAGCAGGACAGGGAACACTGAAGCTTTCTTT.

The chain employs TRBV5-6 and TRBJ1-2; 7 bases agree with TRBD1. The germline gives CDR1 SGHDT, CDR2 YYEEEE. The CDR3 extends over 12 amino acids. Germline trimming cut 7 bases from V and 6 bases from J; bases unmatched to any gene: 6. CDR3 amino acids: CASSRDRHGYTF. In nucleotides, the CDR3 is TGTGCCAGCTCAAGGGACAGACATGGCTACACCTTC.

The chain has TRBV6-5 and TRBJ2-1; D might be TRBD2 (7 bases). Germline loops: CDR1 MNHEY, CDR2 SVGAGI. This CDR3 region has 15 residues. Trimming shortened V by 1 base and J by 7 bases, and 14 bases separated the two germline ends. DNA for the CDR3: TGTGCCAGCAGTTACTACGGGGGGCCAAAGAATGAGCAGTTCTTC. Residues: CASSYYGGPKNEQFF.

The CDR3 DNA reads TGTGCCAGCAGCCAAGAACTCCTTGAGCAGTACGTC. This translates into CASSQELLEQYV. The chain links TRBV3-1 (or the pseudogene TRBV3-2) to TRBJ2-7; D remains unclear. The germline V and J ends were trimmed by 0 bases and 7 bases, with 7 bases remaining between them. The germline V gene encodes CDR1 LGHDT and CDR2 YNNKEL (reference sequence). The CDR3 totals 12 residues.

The rearrangement joins TRBV5-4 to TRBJ1-1; possibly TRBD1 for D (5 bases). The germline V gene has CDR1 SGHNT and CDR2 YYREEE (reference sequence). Trimming removed 1 base at V and 3 bases at J, with 13 bases between. CDR3 length equals 15 residues. The chain's CDR3 is CASSLKGEGYTEAFF. The CDR3, as DNA: TGTGCCAGCAGCTTGAAAGGGGAGGGATACACTGAAGCTTTCTTT.

The chain links TRBV27 to TRBJ2-7, with D maybe TRBD1 (5 bases). Trimming took 5 bases from V and 3 from J, leaving 17 bases between them. Per the germline V gene, CDR1 is MNHEY and CDR2 is SMNVEV (reference sequence). The CDR3 loop spans 15 amino acids. The CDR3 DNA is TGTGCCAGCAGTAATATCGCAGGGTTCAGCTACGAGCAGTACTTC. Amino acids: CASSNIAGFSYEQYF.

The count of this clone is one. V gene TRBV27 combines with J gene TRBJ2-6; no clear D. The CDR3 loop spans 15 amino acids. With 4 bases removed from V and 1 base from J, the gap between germline ends came to 8 bases. Germline V CDR1 and CDR2: MNHEY, SMNVEV (reference sequence). CDR3 DNA sequence: TGTGCCAGCAGTTCAGGTGTTTCTGGGGCCAACGTCCTGACTTTC. The encoded protein is CASSSGVSGANVLTF.